This T cell receptor beta chain was found in a study of blood T cells in healthy people across ages. Study-level information: Per two T cells, about one barcoded beta molecule was captured through template switching.

CDR3 length: 14 amino acids. V lost 5 bases to trimming and J lost 3 bases, with 14 bases between them. Per sample, no less than 5.5 micrograms of total RNA were extracted. Comment on this clonotype: The antigen is not known.

Study conclusions and caveats: No conclusive comparison of naive versus antigen-experienced cells was possible with unsorted PBMCs. Compared with aged donors, long-lived donors showed fewer expanded clones, suggesting selection.

Combining a sample-barcoded 5' primer with a J-beta primer mix, a second PCR ran for roughly 7 to 12 cycles. TCRdb passed the 5' RACE reads through MiXCR, listing each CDR3 protein once. The table shows about 940,000 distinct CDR3 sequences, with around 49% occurring only once. The chain is built from TRBV12-3 or TRBV12-4 and TRBJ2-7; no clear D. The clonotype originates from a man aged 25 to 40 in good health. The sample taken for sequencing was blood. The CDR3 sequence is CASSVGGPLYEQYF. CDR3 DNA: TGTGCCAGCAGTGTTGGCGGACCCCTCTACGAGCAGTACTTC.